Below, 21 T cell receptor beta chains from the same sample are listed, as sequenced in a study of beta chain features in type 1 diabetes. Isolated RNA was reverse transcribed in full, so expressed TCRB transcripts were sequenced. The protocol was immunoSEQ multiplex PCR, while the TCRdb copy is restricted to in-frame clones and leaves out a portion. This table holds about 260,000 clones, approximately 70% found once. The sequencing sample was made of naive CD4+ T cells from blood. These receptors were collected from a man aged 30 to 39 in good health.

The CDR3 reads CSARDSSYGYTF. The CDR3 nucleotides are TGCAGCGCCAGGGACAGTTCCTATGGCTACACCTTC. The chain employs TRBV29-1 and TRBJ1-2; 7 nucleotides line up with TRBD1. The CDR3 contains 12 residues. Germline CDR1 SQVTM, CDR2 ANQGSEA. Germline trimming cut 7 bases from V and 4 bases from J; bases unmatched to any gene: 6.

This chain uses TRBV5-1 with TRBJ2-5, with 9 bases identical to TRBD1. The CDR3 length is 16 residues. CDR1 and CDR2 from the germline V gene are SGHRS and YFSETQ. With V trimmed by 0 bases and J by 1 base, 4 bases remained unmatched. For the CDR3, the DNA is TGCGCCAGCAGCTTGGGAGGGACAGGGCCCCAAGAGACCCAGTACTTC. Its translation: CASSLGGTGPQETQYF.

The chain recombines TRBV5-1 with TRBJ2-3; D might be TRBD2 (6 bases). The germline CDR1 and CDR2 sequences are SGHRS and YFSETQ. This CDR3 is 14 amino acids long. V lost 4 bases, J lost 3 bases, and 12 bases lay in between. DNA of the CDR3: TGCGCCAGCAGCGCCGGAGGGCAAACAGATACGCAGTATTTT. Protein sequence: CASSAGGQTDTQYF.

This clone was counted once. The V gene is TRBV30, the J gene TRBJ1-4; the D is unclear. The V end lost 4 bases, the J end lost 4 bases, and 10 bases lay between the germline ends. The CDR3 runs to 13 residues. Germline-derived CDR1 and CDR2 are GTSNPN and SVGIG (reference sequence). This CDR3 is CAWMGGFNEKLFF. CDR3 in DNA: TGTGCCTGGATGGGCGGATTTAATGAAAAACTGTTTTTT.

The CDR3, as DNA: TGTGCCAGCAGTCGTGGACAGCCCCTAGAAGCTTTCTTT. Its protein product is CASSRGQPLEAFF. V and J are TRBV6-5 and TRBJ1-1; the D gene is possibly TRBD1 (6 bases). The CDR3 runs 13 residues. V was pared by 5 bases and J by 8 bases, with 15 bases between. From germline, CDR1 is MNHEY and CDR2 SVGAGI.

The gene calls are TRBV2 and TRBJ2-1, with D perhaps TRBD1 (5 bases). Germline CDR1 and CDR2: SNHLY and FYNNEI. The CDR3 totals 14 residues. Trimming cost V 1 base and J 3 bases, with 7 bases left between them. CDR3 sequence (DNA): TGTGCCAGCAGTGAAGGACAGAGCTACAATGAGCAGTTCTTC. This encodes CASSEGQSYNEQFF.

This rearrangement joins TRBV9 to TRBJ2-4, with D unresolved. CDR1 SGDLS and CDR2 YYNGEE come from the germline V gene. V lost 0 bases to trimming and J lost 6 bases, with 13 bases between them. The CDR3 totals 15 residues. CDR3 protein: CASSVGAGGVNIQYF. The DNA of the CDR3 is TGTGCCAGCAGCGTAGGTGCCGGTGGGGTAAACATTCAGTACTTC.

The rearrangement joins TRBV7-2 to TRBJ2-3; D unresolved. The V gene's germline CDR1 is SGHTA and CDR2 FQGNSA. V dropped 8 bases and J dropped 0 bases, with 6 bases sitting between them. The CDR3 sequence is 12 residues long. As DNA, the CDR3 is TGTGCCAGCCGATCTAGCACAGATACGCAGTATTTT. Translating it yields CASRSSTDTQYF.

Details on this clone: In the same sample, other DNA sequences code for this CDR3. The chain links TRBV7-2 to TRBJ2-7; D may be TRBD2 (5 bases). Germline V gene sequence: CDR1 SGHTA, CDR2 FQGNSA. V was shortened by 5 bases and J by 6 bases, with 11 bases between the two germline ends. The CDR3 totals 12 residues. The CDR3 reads CASSLDYREQYF. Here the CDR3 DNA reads TGTGCCAGCAGCCTCGACTACCGCGAGCAGTACTTC. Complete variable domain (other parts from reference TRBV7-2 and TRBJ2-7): GAGVSQSPSNKVTEKGKDVELRCDPISGHTALYWYRQSLGQGLEFLIYFQGNSAPDKSGLPSDRFSAERTGGSVSTLTIQRTQQEDSAVYLCASSLDYREQYFGPGTRLTVT.

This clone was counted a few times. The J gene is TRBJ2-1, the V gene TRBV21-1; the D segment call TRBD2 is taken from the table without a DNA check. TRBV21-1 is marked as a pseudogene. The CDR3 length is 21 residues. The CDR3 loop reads CASSKDPFDALAGAFYNEQFF. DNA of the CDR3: TGTGCCAGCAGCAAAGATCCGTTTGACGCCTTAGCGGGAGCATTCTACAATGAGCAGTTCTTC.

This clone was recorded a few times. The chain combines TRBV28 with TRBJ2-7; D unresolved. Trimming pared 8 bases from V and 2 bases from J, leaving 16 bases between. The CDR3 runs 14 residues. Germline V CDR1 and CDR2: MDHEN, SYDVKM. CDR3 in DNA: TGTGCCAGCTTCGGGCCCGTGGGGACCTACGAGCAGTACTTC. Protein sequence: CASFGPVGTYEQYF.

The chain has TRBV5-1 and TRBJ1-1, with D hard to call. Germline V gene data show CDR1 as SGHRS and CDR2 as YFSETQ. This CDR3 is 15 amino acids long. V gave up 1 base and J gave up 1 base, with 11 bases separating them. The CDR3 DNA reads TGCGCCAGCAGCTTGAATTGGCAGCGGAACACTGAAGCTTTCTTT. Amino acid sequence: CASSLNWQRNTEAFF. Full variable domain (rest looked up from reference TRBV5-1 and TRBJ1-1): KAGVTQTPRYLIKTRGQQVTLSCSPISGHRSVSWYQQTPGQGLQFLFEYFSETQRNKGNFPGRFSGRQFSNSRSEMNVSTLELGDSALYLCASSLNWQRNTEAFFGQGTRLTVV.

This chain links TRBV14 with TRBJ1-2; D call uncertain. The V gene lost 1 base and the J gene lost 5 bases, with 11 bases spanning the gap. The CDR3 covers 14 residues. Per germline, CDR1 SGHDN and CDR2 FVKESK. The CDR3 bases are TGTGCCAGCAGCCAAGCAGGACGCGAATATGGCTACACCTTC. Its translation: CASSQAGREYGYTF.

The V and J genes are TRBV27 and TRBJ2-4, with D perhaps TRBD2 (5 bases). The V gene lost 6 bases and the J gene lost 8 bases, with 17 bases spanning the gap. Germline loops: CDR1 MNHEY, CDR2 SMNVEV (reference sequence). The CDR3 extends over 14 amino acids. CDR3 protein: CASRNKPGFDIQYF. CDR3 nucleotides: TGTGCCAGCAGAAACAAACCGGGGTTTGACATTCAGTACTTC.

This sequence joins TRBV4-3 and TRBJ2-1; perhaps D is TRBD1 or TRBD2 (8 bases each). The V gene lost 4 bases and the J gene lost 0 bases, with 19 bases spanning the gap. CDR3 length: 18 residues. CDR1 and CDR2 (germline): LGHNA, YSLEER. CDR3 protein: CASSRSGGGRSSYNEQFF. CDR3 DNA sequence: TGCGCCAGCAGCCGCTCAGGGGGCGGGAGGAGCTCCTACAATGAGCAGTTCTTC.

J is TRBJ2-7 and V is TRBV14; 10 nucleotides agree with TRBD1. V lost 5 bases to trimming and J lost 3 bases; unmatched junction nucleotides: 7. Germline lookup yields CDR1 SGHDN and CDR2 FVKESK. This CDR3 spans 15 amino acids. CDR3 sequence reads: CASSILGTGVYEQYF. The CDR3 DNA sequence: TGTGCCAGCAGCATCCTCGGGACAGGGGTCTACGAGCAGTACTTC.

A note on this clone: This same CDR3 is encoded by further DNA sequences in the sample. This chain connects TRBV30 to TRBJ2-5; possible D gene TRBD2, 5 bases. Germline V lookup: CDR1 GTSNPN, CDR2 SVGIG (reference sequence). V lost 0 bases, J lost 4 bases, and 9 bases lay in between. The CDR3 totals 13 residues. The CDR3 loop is CAWSVPGVETQYF. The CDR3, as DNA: TGTGCCTGGAGTGTACCCGGGGTAGAGACCCAGTACTTC.

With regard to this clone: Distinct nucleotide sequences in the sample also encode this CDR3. The DNA for the CDR3 is TGTGCCTGGAGTCGGACGAACACTGAAGCTTTCTTT. This gives the protein CAWSRTNTEAFF. This rearrangement joins TRBV30 to TRBJ1-1; D remains unclear. From germline, CDR1 is GTSNPN and CDR2 SVGIG (reference sequence). CDR3 length equals 12 residues. Trimming took 2 bases from V and 1 from J, leaving 5 bases between them.

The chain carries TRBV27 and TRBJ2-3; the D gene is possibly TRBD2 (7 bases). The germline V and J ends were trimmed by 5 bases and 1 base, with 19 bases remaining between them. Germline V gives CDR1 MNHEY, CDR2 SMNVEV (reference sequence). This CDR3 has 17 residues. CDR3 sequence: CASSGRELRQGTDTQYF. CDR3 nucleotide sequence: TGTGCCAGCAGTGGGAGGGAACTTCGACAGGGCACAGATACGCAGTATTTT.

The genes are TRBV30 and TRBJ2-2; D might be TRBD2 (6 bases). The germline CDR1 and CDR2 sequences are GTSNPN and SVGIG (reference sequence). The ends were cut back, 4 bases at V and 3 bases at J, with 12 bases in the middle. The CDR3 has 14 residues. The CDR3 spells CAWTKAGYTGELFF. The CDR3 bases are TGTGCCTGGACAAAAGCGGGTTACACCGGGGAGCTGTTTTTT.

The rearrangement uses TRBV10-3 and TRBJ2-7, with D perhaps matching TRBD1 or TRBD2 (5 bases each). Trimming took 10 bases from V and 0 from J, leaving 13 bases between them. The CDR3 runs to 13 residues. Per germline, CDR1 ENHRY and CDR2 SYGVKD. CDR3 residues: CATRDGDSYEQYF. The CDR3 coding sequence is TGTGCCACCAGGGACGGAGACTCCTACGAGCAGTACTTC.